The clone carrying this TCR beta chain is a singleton in its sample. The sample belongs to a study of control samples from healthy donors and cancer patients. Germline lookup yields CDR1 SGHTA and CDR2 FQGTGA. With V trimmed by 1 base and J by 6 bases, 13 bases remained unmatched. The CDR3 is 17 amino acids. The repertoire was sequenced with immunoSEQ multiplex PCR; TCRdb's copy has only in-frame clones and lacks some. The sample yields roughly 100,000 clones, more than 85% seen once. The source material was PBMCs. The receptor comes from a man aged 55 to 70 with lung cancer. V is TRBV7-3 and J is TRBJ1-2; 8 bases fit TRBD1. CDR3 coding DNA: TGTGCCAGCAGCTTAAGACTTTCCACAGGGGGATTAGATGGCTACACCTTC. Protein sequence: CASSLRLSTGGLDGYTF.